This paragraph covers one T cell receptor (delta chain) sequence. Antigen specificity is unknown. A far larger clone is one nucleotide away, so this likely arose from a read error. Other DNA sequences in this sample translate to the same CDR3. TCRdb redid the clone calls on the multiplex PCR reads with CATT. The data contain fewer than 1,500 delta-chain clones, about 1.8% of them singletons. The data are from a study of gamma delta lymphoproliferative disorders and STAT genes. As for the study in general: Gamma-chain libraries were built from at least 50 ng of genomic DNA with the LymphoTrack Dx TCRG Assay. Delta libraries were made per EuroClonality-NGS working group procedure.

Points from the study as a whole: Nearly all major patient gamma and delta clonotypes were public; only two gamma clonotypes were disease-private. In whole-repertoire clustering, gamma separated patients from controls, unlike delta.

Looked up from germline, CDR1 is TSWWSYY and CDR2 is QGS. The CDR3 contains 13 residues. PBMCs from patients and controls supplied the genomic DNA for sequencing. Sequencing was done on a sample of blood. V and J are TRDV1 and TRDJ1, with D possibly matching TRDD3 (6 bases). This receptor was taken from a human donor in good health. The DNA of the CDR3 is TGTGCTCTCGGGGGACCTCCTTCGAATAAACTCATCTTT. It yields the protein CALGGPPSNKLIF.